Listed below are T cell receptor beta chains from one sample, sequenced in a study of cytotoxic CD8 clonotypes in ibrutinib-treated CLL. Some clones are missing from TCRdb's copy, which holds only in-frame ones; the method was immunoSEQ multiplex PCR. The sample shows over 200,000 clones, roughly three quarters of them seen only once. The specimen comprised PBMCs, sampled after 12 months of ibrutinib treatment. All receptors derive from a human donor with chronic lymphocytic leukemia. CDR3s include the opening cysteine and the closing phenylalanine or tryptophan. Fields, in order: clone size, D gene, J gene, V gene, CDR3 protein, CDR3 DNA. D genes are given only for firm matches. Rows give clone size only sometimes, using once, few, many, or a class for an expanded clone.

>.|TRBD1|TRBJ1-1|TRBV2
CASRGGQGNTEAFF
TGTGCCAGCAGGGGCGGACAGGGCAACACTGAAGCTTTCTTT
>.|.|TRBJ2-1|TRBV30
CACLVAFEQFF
TGTGCCTGTCTAGTTGCCTTTGAGCAGTTCTTC
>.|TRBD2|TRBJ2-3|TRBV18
CANRGRGGTDTQYF
TGTGCCAACCGTGGCCGGGGGGGCACAGATACGCAGTATTTT
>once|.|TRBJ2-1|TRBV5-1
CASSLDRVNNEQFF
TGCGCCAGCAGCTTGGACAGGGTAAACAATGAGCAGTTCTTC
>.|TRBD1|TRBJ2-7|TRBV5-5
CASSFPGQYPYEQYF
TGTGCCAGCAGCTTTCCGGGACAGTACCCCTACGAGCAGTACTTC
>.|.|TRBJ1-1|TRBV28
CASSVRLTGIAEAFF
TGTGCCAGCAGTGTACGATTAACAGGGATCGCTGAAGCTTTCTTT
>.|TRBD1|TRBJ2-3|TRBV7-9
CASSMLRQGDTDTQYF
TGTGCCAGCAGCATGCTCCGACAGGGGGACACAGATACGCAGTATTTT
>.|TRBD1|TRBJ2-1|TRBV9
CASSLGQGGYNEQFF
TGTGCCAGCAGCCTAGGACAGGGTGGTTACAATGAGCAGTTCTTC
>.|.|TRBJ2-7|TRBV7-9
CASSHGNEQYF
TGTGCCAGCAGCCACGGGAACGAGCAGTACTTC
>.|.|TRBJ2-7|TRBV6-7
CASSYSKNIYEQYF
TGTGCCAGCAGTTACTCGAAAAACATCTACGAGCAGTACTTC
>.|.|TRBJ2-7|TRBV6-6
CASRGLDSNEQYF
TGTGCCAGCAGGGGGCTAGATTCCAACGAGCAGTACTTC
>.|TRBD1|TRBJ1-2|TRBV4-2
CASSPPGGARWTF
TGTGCCAGCAGCCCCCCAGGGGGCGCCCGTTGGACCTTC
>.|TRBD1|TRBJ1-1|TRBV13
CASNGQGGTEAFF
TGTGCCAGCAACGGACAGGGTGGCACTGAAGCTTTCTTT
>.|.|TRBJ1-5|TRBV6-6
CASSTTGLGNQPQHF
TGTGCCAGCAGCACCACAGGTTTGGGTAATCAGCCCCAGCATTTT
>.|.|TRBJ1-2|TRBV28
CASSPIYGYTF
TGTGCCAGCAGTCCGATATATGGCTACACCTTC
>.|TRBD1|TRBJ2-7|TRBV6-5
CASRPQGARSYEQYF
TGTGCCAGCAGACCTCAGGGGGCGAGATCCTACGAGCAGTACTTC
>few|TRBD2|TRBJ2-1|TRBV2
CASSELAGYNEQFF
TGTGCCAGCAGTGAACTAGCGGGGTACAATGAGCAGTTCTTC
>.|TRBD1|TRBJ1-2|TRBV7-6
CASSLGDSSYGYTF
TGTGCCAGCAGCTTAGGGGACAGCTCCTATGGCTACACCTTC
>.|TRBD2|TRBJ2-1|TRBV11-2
CASSLGLAVHNNEQFF
TGTGCCAGCAGCTTAGGACTAGCAGTGCACAACAATGAGCAGTTCTTC
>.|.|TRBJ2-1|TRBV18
CASSPWDNEQFF
TGTGCCAGCTCACCGTGGGACAATGAGCAGTTCTTC
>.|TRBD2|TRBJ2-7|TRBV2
CASKLGGTWEYEQYF
TGTGCCAGCAAATTGGGGGGGACCTGGGAGTACGAGCAGTACTTC
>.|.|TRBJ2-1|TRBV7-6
CASSIRGGNEQFF
TGTGCCAGCAGCATAAGAGGGGGGAATGAGCAGTTCTTC
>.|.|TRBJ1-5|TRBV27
CASSLDYSNQPQHF
TGTGCCAGCAGTTTAGACTATAGCAATCAGCCCCAGCATTTT
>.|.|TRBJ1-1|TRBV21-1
CASSAFPSDEGCTEAFF
TGTGCCAGCAGCGCCTTCCCGTCGGATGAAGGGTGCACTGAAGCTTTCTTT
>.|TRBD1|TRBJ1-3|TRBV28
CASSLDRAGNTIYF
TGTGCCAGCAGTTTGGACAGGGCAGGAAACACCATATATTTT
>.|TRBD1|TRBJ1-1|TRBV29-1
CSVEGTGGAFSEAFF
TGCAGCGTTGAAGGCACAGGGGGCGCATTTTCTGAAGCTTTCTTT
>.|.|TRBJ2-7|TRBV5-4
CASKPDLTYEQYF
TGTGCCAGCAAGCCCGACTTGACCTACGAGCAGTACTTC
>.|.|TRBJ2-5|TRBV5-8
CASSLDSPGARETQYF
TGTGCCAGCAGCTTGGATTCCCCGGGGGCTAGAGAGACCCAGTACTTC
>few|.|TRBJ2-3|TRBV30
CAWSRTVSTDTQYF
TGTGCCTGGAGCCGGACAGTTAGCACAGATACGCAGTATTTT
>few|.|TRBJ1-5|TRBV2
CASGGGTGRLSNQPQHF
TGTGCCAGCGGAGGCGGCACAGGACGACTTAGCAATCAGCCCCAGCATTTT
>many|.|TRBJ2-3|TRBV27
CASSLSRGTDTQYF
TGTGCCAGCAGTTTATCGCGGGGCACAGATACGCAGTATTTT
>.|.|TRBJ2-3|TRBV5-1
CASSRGDSPTDTQYF
TGCGCCAGCAGCCGGGGGGACAGCCCCACAGATACGCAGTATTTT
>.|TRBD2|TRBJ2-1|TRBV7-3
CASSFLAGPNNEQFF
TGTGCCAGCAGCTTCTTAGCGGGACCAAACAATGAGCAGTTCTTC
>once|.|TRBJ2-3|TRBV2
CASSGRSARDTQYF
TGTGCCAGCAGTGGGAGGAGTGCCCGGGATACGCAGTATTTT
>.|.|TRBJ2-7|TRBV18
CASSPPGSPYEQYF
TGTGCCAGCTCACCACCGGGGAGTCCCTACGAGCAGTACTTC
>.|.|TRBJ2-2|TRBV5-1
CASSLDRVRFTGELFF
TGCGCCAGCAGCTTGGATCGGGTCAGATTTACCGGGGAGCTGTTTTTT
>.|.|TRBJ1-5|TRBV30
CAVGGGENQPQHF
TGTGCCGTAGGAGGGGGTGAGAATCAGCCCCAGCATTTT
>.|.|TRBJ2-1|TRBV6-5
CASSYVGGAYNEQFF
TGTGCCAGCAGTTACGTCGGCGGAGCGTACAATGAGCAGTTCTTC
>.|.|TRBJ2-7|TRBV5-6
CASSSSSYEQYF
TGTGCCAGCAGCTCCAGCTCCTACGAGCAGTACTTC
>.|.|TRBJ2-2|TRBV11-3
CASSPHNTGELFF
TGTGCCAGCAGCCCCCATAACACCGGGGAGCTGTTTTTT
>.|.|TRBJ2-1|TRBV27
CASSPLNRGTYNEQFF
TGTGCCAGCAGTCCACTTAATCGGGGGACCTACAATGAGCAGTTCTTC
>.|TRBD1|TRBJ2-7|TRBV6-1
CASSGRITGGLYEQYF
TGTGCCAGCAGTGGGCGGATTACAGGGGGCTTATACGAGCAGTACTTC
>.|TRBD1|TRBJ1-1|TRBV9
CASSGYRGQDTEAFF
TGTGCCAGCAGCGGATACAGGGGGCAAGACACTGAAGCTTTCTTT
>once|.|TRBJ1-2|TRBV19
CASSVDSYGYTF
TGTGCCAGTAGTGTAGATTCCTATGGCTACACCTTC
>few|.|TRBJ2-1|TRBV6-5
CATTTGYNEQFF
TGTGCCACCACGACAGGTTACAATGAGCAGTTCTTC
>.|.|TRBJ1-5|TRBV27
CASSWGGSQPQHF
TGTGCCAGCAGTTGGGGGGGAAGTCAGCCCCAGCATTTT
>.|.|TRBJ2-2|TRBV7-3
CASSRLNTGELFF
TGTGCCAGCAGCCGGCTCAACACCGGGGAGCTGTTTTTT
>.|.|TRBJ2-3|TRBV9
CASSVKIGGADTQYF
TGTGCCAGCAGCGTAAAAATAGGGGGGGCAGATACGCAGTATTTT
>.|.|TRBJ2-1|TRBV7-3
CASSLGQAQHNEQFF
TGTGCCAGCAGCTTAGGCCAAGCACAACACAATGAGCAGTTCTTC
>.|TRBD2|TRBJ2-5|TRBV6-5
CATLSPGTRETQYF
TGTGCCACCCTCTCCCCCGGGACTAGAGAGACCCAGTACTTC
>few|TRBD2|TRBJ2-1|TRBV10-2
CASLRTSGVSDEQFF
TGCGCCAGCCTCAGAACTAGCGGGGTTTCGGATGAGCAGTTCTTC
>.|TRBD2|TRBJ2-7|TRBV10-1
CASSASGTRTYEQYF
TGCGCCAGCAGCGCTAGCGGGACCCGCACCTACGAGCAGTACTTC
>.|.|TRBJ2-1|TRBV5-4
CASSLGGGSSYNEQFF
TGTGCCAGCAGCTTGGGAGGGGGAAGCTCCTACAATGAGCAGTTCTTC
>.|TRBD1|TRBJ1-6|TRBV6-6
CASSSGGVRGNSPLHF
TGTGCCAGCAGTTCTGGGGGGGTCAGGGGGAATTCACCCCTCCACTTT